The 14 T cell receptor beta chains reported below all come from one sample, sequenced in a study of cytomegalovirus exposure and HLA in healthy donors. A multiplex PCR was run with 60 Vbeta primers and 13 Jbeta primers. TCRdb keeps only in-frame clones here, not all; method: immunoSEQ multiplex PCR. The sample has approximately 73,000 clones; about 60% are singletons. The sample consisted of PBMCs. These receptors originate from a man under 40 in good health and CMV-seropositive.

The V gene is TRBV5-1, the J gene TRBJ2-1; a weak D match, TRBD2 (6 bases). CDR3 size: 15 residues. Germline V gene sequence: CDR1 SGHRS, CDR2 YFSETQ. Trimming shortened V by 0 bases and J by 5 bases, and 12 bases separated the two germline ends. CDR3 DNA sequence: TGCGCCAGCAGCTTGGGGGCGGGGAGACACAATGAGCAGTTCTTC. Translating it yields CASSLGAGRHNEQFF. Full variable domain (rest looked up from reference TRBV5-1 and TRBJ2-1): KAGVTQTPRYLIKTRGQQVTLSCSPISGHRSVSWYQQTPGQGLQFLFEYFSETQRNKGNFPGRFSGRQFSNSRSEMNVSTLELGDSALYLCASSLGAGRHNEQFFGPGTRLTVL.

The rearrangement uses TRBV5-1 and TRBJ1-1; 8 nucleotides line up with TRBD1. Losses at the gene ends were 4 bases for V and 0 bases for J; bases not matched to a gene: 2. CDR3 size: 14 residues. Looked up from germline, CDR1 is SGHRS and CDR2 is YFSETQ. The CDR3 nucleotides read TGCGCCAGCAGCGGGACAGGTTTGAACACTGAAGCTTTCTTT. The encoded protein is CASSGTGLNTEAFF. Variable domain in full (rest from reference TRBV5-1 and TRBJ1-1): KAGVTQTPRYLIKTRGQQVTLSCSPISGHRSVSWYQQTPGQGLQFLFEYFSETQRNKGNFPGRFSGRQFSNSRSEMNVSTLELGDSALYLCASSGTGLNTEAFFGQGTRLTVV.

The CDR3 loop is CASSGTSGPNTGELFF. CDR3 nucleotides: TGTGCCAGCAGTGGTACTAGCGGCCCGAACACCGGGGAGCTGTTTTTT. The chain uses TRBV2 and TRBJ2-2; 8 nucleotides line up with TRBD2. CDR3 length equals 16 residues. J was trimmed by 0 bases and V by 4 bases; bases with no gene match: 4. Germline lookup yields CDR1 SNHLY and CDR2 FYNNEI.

The chain combines TRBV11-1 with TRBJ2-4; D is possibly TRBD2 (5 bases). Per the germline V gene, CDR1 is SGHAT and CDR2 is FQDESV (reference sequence). The germline V and J ends were trimmed by 6 bases and 2 bases, with 11 bases remaining between them. The CDR3 runs 14 residues. CDR3 loop: CASSPAVPKNIQYF. As DNA, the CDR3 is TGTGCCAGCAGTCCAGCGGTACCCAAAAACATTCAGTACTTC.

CDR3 sequence (DNA): TGTGCCAGTAGTCCGGGACTAGCGGGAGGAGAGACCCAGTACTTC. As protein: CASSPGLAGGETQYF. This chain joins TRBV19 and TRBJ2-5, with 15 nucleotides matching TRBD2. Germline V gene sequence: CDR1 LNHDA, CDR2 SQIVND (reference sequence). Unmatched junction bases numbered 2, after V lost 5 bases and J lost 4 bases. The CDR3 covers 15 residues.

This clone was seen a handful of times. The chain employs TRBV28 and TRBJ2-7; possibly TRBD1 for D (7 bases). The germline V gene encodes CDR1 MDHEN and CDR2 SYDVKM. The CDR3 contains 15 residues. Trimming removed 6 bases at V and 3 bases at J, with 18 bases between. The CDR3 is CASRTPRRGHYEQYF. The CDR3 DNA reads TGTGCCAGCAGGACACCTAGGAGGGGGCACTACGAGCAGTACTTC.

J is TRBJ2-1 and V is TRBV19; 9 bases map to TRBD2. V dropped 4 bases and J dropped 4; count of bases not matched to a gene: 5. The CDR3 length is 15 residues. Germline lookup yields CDR1 LNHDA and CDR2 SQIVND (reference sequence). CDR3 DNA sequence: TGTGCCAGTAGTACAACTAGCGGGCCTTACAATGAGCAGTTCTTC. Its translation is CASSTTSGPYNEQFF.

CDR3 sequence reads: CASSQERDSGVEQYF. CDR3 DNA sequence: TGCGCCAGCAGCCAAGAGCGGGATTCTGGGGTCGAGCAGTACTTC. The chain has TRBV4-3 and TRBJ2-7; possibly TRBD2 for D (6 bases). V was trimmed by 0 bases and J by 6 bases, leaving 15 bases between them. CDR3 length: 15 residues. Per the germline V gene, CDR1 is LGHNA and CDR2 is YSLEER.

The chain has TRBV27 and TRBJ1-6; D perhaps matches TRBD1 (6 bases). The CDR3 spans 14 residues. V lost 5 bases and J lost 7, with 12 bases in between. CDR1 and CDR2 from the germline V gene are MNHEY and SMNVEV (reference sequence). For the CDR3, the DNA is TGTGCCAGCAGTCTACAGGGAGGGAATTCACCCCTCCACTTT. Its translation is CASSLQGGNSPLHF.

The V call is TRBV6-1, the J call TRBJ2-2; 7 bases align to TRBD1. Germline CDR1 and CDR2: MNHNS and SASEGT. CDR3 length: 14 residues. Trimming took 6 bases from V and 4 from J; bases not matched to a gene: 5. CDR3 protein: CASRRAGGTGELFF. For the CDR3, the DNA is TGTGCCAGCAGGCGGGCAGGGGGCACCGGGGAGCTGTTTTTT.

The chain links TRBV13 to TRBJ2-1; D may be TRBD2 (6 bases). V lost 4 bases to trimming and J lost 2 bases, with 12 bases between them. Germline assignment: CDR1 PRHDT and CDR2 FYEKMQ (reference sequence). There are 15 residues in the CDR3. The CDR3 DNA follows: TGTGCCAGCAGCTCCGGGACTGGAGCCTACAATGAGCAGTTCTTC. Its protein product is CASSSGTGAYNEQFF.

This clone was seen only a few times. The V call is TRBV29-1, the J call TRBJ1-2; TRBD1 matches at 12 bases. Germline trimming cut 4 bases from V and 7 bases from J; bases unmatched to any gene: 1. The CDR3 loop spans 12 amino acids. The germline CDR1 and CDR2 sequences are SQVTM and ANQGSEA. CDR3 DNA: TGCAGCGTTGGGGGACAGGGGGCTGGCTACACCTTC. Its translation is CSVGGQGAGYTF.

V is TRBV7-6 and J is TRBJ2-7; D possibly corresponds to TRBD2 (5 bases). Germline V lookup: CDR1 SGHVS, CDR2 FNYEAQ. The CDR3 contains 16 residues. The V and J ends lost 5 bases and 2 bases respectively, with 19 bases between them. The CDR3 bases are TGTGCCAGCAGCCCTTCCCAATTGAGCGGACCCTACGAGCAGTACTTC. Its protein is CASSPSQLSGPYEQYF.

The chain has TRBV9 and TRBJ2-7, with a tentative D call TRBD1 (5 bases). The ends were cut back, 3 bases at V and 4 bases at J, with 5 bases in the middle. The CDR3 has 11 residues. Looked up from germline, CDR1 is SGDLS and CDR2 is YYNGEE. The CDR3 reads CASSAGYEQYF. The CDR3 DNA is TGTGCCAGCAGCGCAGGGTACGAGCAGTACTTC.